The next 21 T cell receptor beta chains were all read from a single sample in a study of blood T cell repertoires in COVID-19. This table comes from immunoSEQ multiplex PCR, and its TCRdb copy is limited to in-frame clones, with some not included. The sample includes fewer than 450,000 clones, almost 90% of them seen just once. Sequencing input: peripheral blood. The receptor source for this set is a woman aged 70-85 years with COVID-19, enrolled during active disease.

CDR3 DNA: TGCGCCAGCAGCCCCGAGACAGGGACGAACACTGAAGCTTTCTTT. Translation: CASSPETGTNTEAFF. The chain employs TRBV5-1 and TRBJ1-1; 7 nucleotides align to TRBD1. The V gene end was trimmed by 4 bases and the J gene end by 1 base; junction bases not matched to a gene: 7. Germline CDR1 reads SGHRS; CDR2 reads YFSETQ. The CDR3 length is 15 residues. The whole variable domain, filled in from reference TRBV5-1 and TRBJ1-1, reads KAGVTQTPRYLIKTRGQQVTLSCSPISGHRSVSWYQQTPGQGLQFLFEYFSETQRNKGNFPGRFSGRQFSNSRSEMNVSTLELGDSALYLCASSPETGTNTEAFFGQGTRLTVV.

The chain uses TRBV19 and TRBJ2-3; 9 nucleotides align to TRBD2. Germline CDR1 is LNHDA and CDR2 is SQIVND (reference sequence). This CDR3 contains 16 residues. The junction had 8 bases not matched to a gene; V was cut back by 6 bases and J by 1 base. The CDR3 DNA reads TGTGCCAGTAGCCCCCTCGGCGGGGGGGGCACAGATACGCAGTATTTT. This gives the protein CASSPLGGGGTDTQYF. Supplemented by reference TRBV19 and TRBJ2-3, the full variable domain reads DGGITQSPKYLFRKEGQNVTLSCEQNLNHDAMYWYRQDPGQGLRLIYYSQIVNDFQKGDIAEGYSVSREKKESFPLTVTSAQKNPTAFYLCASSPLGGGGTDTQYFGPGTRLTVL.

This clone was picked up a small number of times. This chain connects TRBV30 to TRBJ1-2; D unclear. The length of the CDR3 is 14 residues. Germline assignment: CDR1 GTSNPN and CDR2 SVGIG (reference sequence). Trimming cost V 2 bases and J 6 bases, with 16 bases left between them. The CDR3, as DNA: TGTGCCTGGAGTTACGCGGGCCCCAGGAATGGCTACACCTTC. Translated, it gives CAWSYAGPRNGYTF.

The chain recombines TRBV5-6 with TRBJ2-1, with 8 bases identical to TRBD1. This CDR3 has 15 amino acids. Germline V gene lookup returns CDR1 SGHDT and CDR2 YYEEEE. The trim removed 3 bases at V and 6 bases at J, leaving 8 bases unmatched. CDR3 region: CASSWGTGLGNEQFF. DNA of the CDR3: TGTGCCAGCAGCTGGGGGACAGGCCTGGGCAATGAGCAGTTCTTC.

The V call is TRBV19, the J call TRBJ1-3; D is unclear. Germline V gene lookup returns CDR1 LNHDA and CDR2 SQIVND (reference sequence). The CDR3 consists of 12 residues. V lost 6 bases, J lost 1 base, and 4 bases lay in between. CDR3 bases: TGTGCCAGTAGGGCTTCTGGAAACACCATATATTTT. Translated, it gives CASRASGNTIYF.

This sequence joins TRBV27 and TRBJ1-5, with a weak D call TRBD1 (5 bases). The CDR3 contains 14 residues. Trimming removed 2 bases at V and 6 bases at J, with 11 bases between. CDR1 and CDR2 (germline): MNHEY, SMNVEV (reference sequence). CDR3 sequence: CASSLRQGSQPQHF. The CDR3, as DNA: TGTGCCAGCAGTTTAAGGCAGGGAAGTCAGCCCCAGCATTTT.

This clone has a handful of counts. The chain has TRBV5-1 and TRBJ1-4; D gene ambiguous. Trimming shortened V by 4 bases and J by 1 base, and 8 bases separated the two germline ends. The CDR3 runs to 14 residues. Germline-derived CDR1 and CDR2 are SGHRS and YFSETQ. The CDR3 region is CASSGLGTNEKLFF. The CDR3 DNA reads TGCGCCAGCAGCGGACTAGGAACTAATGAAAAACTGTTTTTT.

This chain connects TRBV19 to TRBJ2-7, with TRBD1 as a possible D gene (5 bases). Trimming took 4 bases from V and 0 from J, leaving 7 bases between them. CDR1 LNHDA and CDR2 SQIVND come from the germline V gene (reference sequence). The CDR3 has 13 residues. As DNA, the CDR3 is TGTGCCAGTAGTAGGACATACTCCTACGAGCAGTACTTC. Protein: CASSRTYSYEQYF.

This chain uses TRBV5-1 with TRBJ2-3, with 7 bases aligning to TRBD1. This CDR3 is built from 15 residues. The germline gives CDR1 SGHRS, CDR2 YFSETQ. The junction had 4 bases not matched to a gene; V was cut back by 1 base and J by 2 bases. Here the CDR3 DNA reads TGCGCCAGCAGCTTGCAAACAGGGGACACAGATACGCAGTATTTT. It specifies CASSLQTGDTDTQYF.

This chain connects TRBV20-1 to TRBJ1-1; D remains ambiguous. The CDR3 runs 11 residues. V dropped 3 bases and J dropped 3 bases, with 5 bases sitting between them. Germline V CDR1 and CDR2: DFQATT, SNEGSKA (reference sequence). The CDR3: CSASVYTEAFF. CDR3 sequence (DNA): TGCAGTGCTAGCGTTTACACTGAAGCTTTCTTT.

This sequence joins TRBV19 and TRBJ2-2; weak D call: TRBD1 (5 bases). The CDR3 runs 15 residues. Germline values: CDR1 LNHDA, CDR2 SQIVND (reference sequence). Trimming took 7 bases from V and 4 from J, leaving 16 bases between them. As DNA, the CDR3 is TGTGCCAGTACCCCGGACAAGGTCGTCACCGGGGAGCTGTTTTTT. Encoded protein: CASTPDKVVTGELFF.

V gene TRBV28 combines with J gene TRBJ1-4; 8 nucleotides line up with TRBD1. V lost 2 bases to trimming and J lost 6 bases; unmatched junction nucleotides: 5. This CDR3 comprises 15 residues. CDR1 is MDHEN and CDR2 is SYDVKM in the germline V gene. Here the CDR3 reads CASSLPQGVDEKLFF. In nucleotides, the CDR3 is TGTGCCAGCAGTTTACCACAGGGGGTGGATGAAAAACTGTTTTTT.

This clone was recorded only once. The chain is built from TRBV4-2 and TRBJ2-7, with 8 nucleotides matching TRBD2. V shed 7 bases, J shed 3 bases, and the junction held 11 bases outside the gene matches. The CDR3 length is 15 residues. From germline, CDR1 is LGHNA and CDR2 YNFKEQ. CDR3 sequence (DNA): TGTGCCAGCACCCTAAGCGGGGGAACCTACTACGAGCAGTACTTC. Its protein is CASTLSGGTYYEQYF.

In nucleotides, the CDR3 is TGTGCCACCAATAACCGTGCGGGTGAGCAGTTCTTC. As protein: CATNNRAGEQFF. The rearrangement joins TRBV27 to TRBJ2-1, with a weak D call TRBD2 (5 bases). This CDR3 region has 12 residues. V dropped 10 bases and J dropped 9 bases, with 16 bases sitting between them. CDR1 and CDR2 (germline): MNHEY, SMNVEV (reference sequence).

In its sample, this clone was seen once. The V and J genes are TRBV6-5 and TRBJ2-5; 10 nucleotides align to TRBD1. V shed 0 bases and J 5 bases; nucleotides not matched to a gene: 3. This CDR3 has 15 amino acids. Germline loops: CDR1 MNHEY, CDR2 SVGAGI. CDR3 loop: CASSYSDRGLETQYF. CDR3 in DNA: TGTGCCAGCAGTTACTCGGACAGGGGGTTGGAGACCCAGTACTTC.

V is TRBV7-2 and J is TRBJ2-1; maybe TRBD2 (6 bases). The CDR3 runs to 16 residues. V lost 1 base, J lost 0 bases, and 10 bases lay in between. The V gene's germline CDR1 is SGHTA and CDR2 FQGNSA. CDR3 nucleotides: TGTGCCAGCAGCTTAGATGGGGGGAGCTCCTACAATGAGCAGTTCTTC. Translation gives CASSLDGGSSYNEQFF.

V gene TRBV2 combines with J gene TRBJ1-2; perhaps TRBD1 as D (5 bases). Germline lookup yields CDR1 SNHLY and CDR2 FYNNEI. The CDR3 runs 13 residues. Deletions cut 7 bases from V and 0 bases from J, with 9 bases between. The DNA for the CDR3 is TGTGCCAGCAACGGGGGGACTAACTATGGCTACACCTTC. It translates to CASNGGTNYGYTF.

J is TRBJ1-1 and V is TRBV5-6; a possible D gene is TRBD1 (6 bases). V was clipped by 4 bases and J by 3 bases, with 13 bases between them. The germline V gene has CDR1 SGHDT and CDR2 YYEEEE. The CDR3 has 14 amino acids. The CDR3 loop reads CASSHTGTHTEAFF. DNA of the CDR3: TGTGCCAGCAGCCACACAGGGACCCACACTGAAGCTTTCTTT.

The genes are TRBV7-9 and TRBJ1-1, with D maybe TRBD1 (5 bases). V was pared by 7 bases and J by 5 bases, with 14 bases between. This CDR3 has 13 residues. Germline CDR1 SEHNR, CDR2 FQNEAQ (reference sequence). CDR3 bases: TGTGCCAGCACCCGTGGGGGAGGAACTGAAGCTTTCTTT. Protein sequence: CASTRGGGTEAFF.

The chain is built from TRBV7-2 and TRBJ1-5, with D possibly being TRBD1 (6 bases). The CDR3 contains 16 residues. V was cut by 2 bases and J by 0 bases, with 11 bases left in between. CDR1 is SGHTA and CDR2 is FQGNSA in the germline V gene. The CDR3 loop reads CASSLLRGSSNQPQHF. DNA of the CDR3: TGTGCCAGCAGCTTACTCAGGGGAAGTAGCAATCAGCCCCAGCATTTT.

The chain carries TRBV4-3 and TRBJ2-7; 7 bases agree with TRBD2. This CDR3 is built from 14 residues. Germline CDR1 LGHNA, CDR2 YSLEER. V gave up 4 bases and J gave up 5 bases; unmatched junction bases: 8. CDR3 DNA: TGCGCCAGCAGCCGAAACGCCGGGGGGAACGAGCAGTACTTC. This codes for CASSRNAGGNEQYF.